The 2 T cell receptor beta chains presented below share a single source sample, sequenced in a study of CD8+ T cells in alopecia areata. The study sorted pooled cutaneous lymph node cells by CD4, CD8alpha, NKG2D, NKG2ACE and other markers. After isolation, RNA underwent reverse transcription to generate cDNA as the sequencing template. Sequenced by immunoSEQ multiplex PCR; TCRdb stores in-frame clones only, minus some. In total the sample includes around 290,000 clones, none of them seen once. The sequencing input was CD4+ T cells sorted from a lymph node. These receptors all come from a C3H/HeJ mouse with alopecia areata. This line is of MHC haplotype H2-k.

To note about this clone: Gene names are mouse gene names. The read comes to an end 4 residues before the CDR3 does, leaving the germline J gene to fill in the end. The sample holds other DNA sequences that translate to the same CDR3. V gene TRBV19 combines with J gene TRBJ2-3; TRBD1 aligns across 8 bases. V dropped 2 bases and J dropped 3; count of bases not matched to a gene: 2. This CDR3 region has 14 residues. Germline CDR1 and CDR2: FNHDT and SITEND (reference sequence). The chain's CDR3 is CASSIQGAAETLYF. The part of the CDR3 DNA that was read is TGTGCCAGCAGTATCCAGGGGGCGGCAGAA.

A note on this clone: Any gene name here is a mouse gene name. The read ends 4 residues early relative to the CDR3; the germline J gene fills the gap. Within the sample, other DNA sequences also encode this same CDR3. This rearrangement joins TRBV1 to TRBJ2-3; 9 bases agree with TRBD1. The junction had 1 base not matched to a gene; V was cut back by 3 bases and J by 3 bases. Looked up from germline, CDR1 is NSQYPW and CDR2 is LRSPGD (reference sequence). The CDR3 runs 14 residues. CDR3 in amino acids: CTCSAGQGAETLYF. The DNA read from the CDR3 is TGCACCTGCAGTGCGGGACAGGGAGCAGAA.